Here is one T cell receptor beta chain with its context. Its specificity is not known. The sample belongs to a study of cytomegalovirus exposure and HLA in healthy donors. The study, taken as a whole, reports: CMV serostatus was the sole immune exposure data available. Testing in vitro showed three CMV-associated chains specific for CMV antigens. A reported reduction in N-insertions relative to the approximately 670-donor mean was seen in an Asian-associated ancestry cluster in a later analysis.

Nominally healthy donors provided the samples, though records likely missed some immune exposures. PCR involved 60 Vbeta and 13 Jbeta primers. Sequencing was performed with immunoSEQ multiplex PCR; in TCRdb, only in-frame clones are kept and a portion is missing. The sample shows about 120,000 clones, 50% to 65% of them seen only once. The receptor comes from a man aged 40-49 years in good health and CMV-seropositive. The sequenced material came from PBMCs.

The CDR3 sequence: CAITPLAGGPADTQYF. As DNA, the CDR3 is TGTGCCATCACCCCCCTAGCGGGAGGGCCTGCAGATACGCAGTATTTT. V is TRBV10-3 and J is TRBJ2-3; 12 bases align to TRBD2. CDR1 and CDR2 (germline): ENHRY, SYGVKD. This CDR3 is built from 16 residues. The V and J ends lost 7 bases and 4 bases, in that order; junction bases with no gene match: 9.